This T cell receptor (beta chain) was identified in a study of blood T cell repertoires in COVID-19. Libraries were prepared by immunoSEQ multiplex PCR; TCRdb keeps only in-frame clonotypes and omits some of them. Of under 300,000 clones listed, approximately 85% are singletons. The length of the CDR3 is 14 residues. Germline CDR1 is LGHDT and CDR2 is YNNKEL (reference sequence). Trimming took off 8 bases at V and 0 bases at J, with 12 bases between the two ends. The clonotype was recovered from a man aged 45-65 years with acute or convalescent COVID-19. Sequences were obtained from peripheral blood. The genes are TRBV3-1 (or the pseudogene TRBV3-2) and TRBJ2-3, with D tentatively TRBD1 (6 bases). CDR3 nucleotide sequence: TGTGCCAGCGGGGGCGGAACTAGCACAGATACGCAGTATTTT. It yields the protein CASGGGTSTDTQYF.